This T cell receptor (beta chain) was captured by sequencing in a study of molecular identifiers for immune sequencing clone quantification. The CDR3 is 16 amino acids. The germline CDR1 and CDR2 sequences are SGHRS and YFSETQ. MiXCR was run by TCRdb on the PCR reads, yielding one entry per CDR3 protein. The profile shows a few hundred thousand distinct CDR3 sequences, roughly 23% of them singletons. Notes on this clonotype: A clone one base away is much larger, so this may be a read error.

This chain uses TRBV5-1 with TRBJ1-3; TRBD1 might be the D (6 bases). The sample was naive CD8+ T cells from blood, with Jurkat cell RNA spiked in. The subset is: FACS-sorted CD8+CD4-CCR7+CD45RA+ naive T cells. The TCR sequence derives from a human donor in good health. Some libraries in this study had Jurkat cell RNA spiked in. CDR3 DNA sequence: TGCGCCAGCAGCTTGGGTGGCAGGGGCTCTGGAAACACCACATATTTT. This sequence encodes CASSLGGRGSGNTTYF. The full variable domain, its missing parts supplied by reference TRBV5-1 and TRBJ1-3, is KAGVTQTPRYLIKTRGQQVTLSCSPISGHRSVSWYQQTPGQGLQFLFEYFSETQRNKGNFPGRFSGRQFSNSRSEMNVSTLELGDSALYLCASSLGGRGSGNTTYFGEGSWLTVV.